This TCR beta chain derives from a study of blood T cell repertoires in COVID-19. Germline assignment: CDR1 SGHKS and CDR2 YYEKEE (reference sequence). The CDR3 contains 13 residues. V lost 0 bases and J 3 bases, leaving 6 bases between the germline ends. In its sample, this clone was seen a few times. The protocol was immunoSEQ multiplex PCR, while the TCRdb copy is restricted to in-frame clones and leaves out a portion. The sample includes 200,000 or so clones, 75% to 90% of them seen just once. The receptor's source is a woman between 35 and 50 years old with acute COVID-19. The sequenced material came from PBMCs or T cells enriched from blood (not recorded which). The chain links TRBV5-5 to TRBJ1-2; D unresolved. The CDR3 is CASSLGGYYGYTF. For the CDR3, the DNA is TGTGCCAGCAGCTTGGGCGGGTACTATGGCTACACCTTC.